The clone carrying this TCR beta chain was observed a single time. Its antigen remains unknown. This sample was included in a study of cytomegalovirus exposure and HLA in healthy donors. General study points: Diagnosis of cytomegalovirus status made by the classifier reportedly showed high specificity and sensitivity.

V was pared by 4 bases and J by 1 base, with 11 bases between. The CDR3 contains 14 residues. Germline CDR1 SGHAT, CDR2 FQNNGV. This PCR relied on a set of 60 Vbeta primers and 13 Jbeta primers. Libraries were prepared by immunoSEQ multiplex PCR; TCRdb keeps only in-frame clonotypes and omits some of them. The sample comprises some 120,000 clones, over 80% of which are singletons, and under 0.3% rests with the top ten. The clonotype was recovered from a middle-aged man in good health and CMV-seronegative. Sequencing was carried out using PBMCs. This chain connects TRBV11-2 to TRBJ2-7, with D unclear. The CDR3 DNA reads as TGTGCCAGCAGCTCCCAGGCGTTTTCCTACGAGCAGTACTTC. It specifies CASSSQAFSYEQYF.